The entry below gives a single TCR beta chain sequence along with its context. No antigen is known for it. V was pared by 0 bases and J by 0 bases, with 12 bases of the junction left unmatched. The CDR3 has 19 amino acids. Germline V gives CDR1 KGHSY, CDR2 FQNENV. This table comes from immunoSEQ multiplex PCR, and its TCRdb copy is limited to in-frame clones, with some not included. The table includes 5,500 to 7,500 clones, roughly 84% detected once. Patients were adults with ileal or ileocolonic Crohn's disease needing resection. This sample was taken from a study of T cell repertoires in ileal Crohn's disease. Study-level findings and limits: Compared with non-smokers, active smokers at surgery showed more clonal expansions.

This TCR was sampled from an adult with Crohn's disease. The sample comprised ileal tissue. The chain is built from TRBV16 and TRBJ2-3, with TRBD2 identical over 7 bases. The CDR3 region is CASSQSPSTSAASTDTQYF. The CDR3 nucleotides read TGTGCCAGCAGCCAATCGCCCTCAACTAGCGCTGCTAGCACAGATACGCAGTATTTT. Together with reference TRBV16 and TRBJ2-3, the CDR3 gives the full variable domain: GEEVAQTPKHLVRGEGQKAKLYCAPIKGHSYVFWYQQVLKNEFKFLISFQNENVFDETGMPKERFSAKCLPNSPCSLEIQATKLEDSAVYFCASSQSPSTSAASTDTQYFGPGTRLTVL.